Detailed here is one TCR beta chain. Which antigen it targets is not known. No much larger clone exists at a distance of one base, and base qualities are not known. The method behind the library was the immunoSEQ multiplex PCR assay. The clones in this table, taken by TCRdb from immuneACCESS, are in-frame only. Not every clone is retained; where verified, under half of the shortfall comes from an unresolved V gene, and the cause of the rest is unknown. The sample records approximately 170,000 clones, around 90% of which are singletons. 0.65% to 0.75% of the sample goes to the ten largest clones. Sequences KGHSH (CDR1) and LQKENI (CDR2) are obtained from the germline V gene. V is reduced by 3 bases and J by 0 bases, leaving a spacing of 15 bases between them. Including cysteine and phenylalanine, the CDR3 has 17 amino acids. CDR3 DNA only is kept here, 51 bases in frame from base 1. These data originate in a study of control samples from healthy donors and cancer patients (TCRdb year 2020).

Specimen: blood. The V gene is TRBV18 and the J gene is TRBJ1-3; the D gene is not confidently resolved. The receptor was isolated from a woman aged 25-40 years in good health. The CDR3 protein sequence reads: CASSPNPGSTSGNTIYF. In nucleotides, the sequence is TGTGCCAGCTCACCTAATCCCGGATCGACCTCTGGAAACACCATATATTTT.